This T cell receptor (beta chain) was sequenced for a study of T-cell reconstitution after alpha-beta-depleted transplantation in children. Study results and caveats: Surviving recipient cells, namely T cells and thymic progenitors, were the source of high day-60 TCRbeta diversity in some patients.

A remark on this clonotype: Antigen specificity is unknown. A junction boundary mismatches the germline segment, possibly from a read error.

During its preparation, the TCRbeta library received unique molecular identifiers. TCRdb itself ran the PCR reads through MiXCR, one entry per CDR3 protein. In the table there are about 900,000 distinct CDR3 sequences, about 31% of which are singletons. The CDR3 contains 15 residues. Germline V gene data show CDR1 as SGDLS and CDR2 as YYNGEE. The chain employs TRBV9 and TRBJ2-1; D remains ambiguous. The sample here was PBMCs, mostly from graft donor cells, taken 360 days after TCRalphabeta/CD19-depleted stem cell transplant. This TCR was sampled from a boy under two years old who had a stem cell transplant for SCID, so the T cells may come from the graft donor. The CDR3 here is CASSVALDSNNEQFF. The CDR3 DNA follows: TGTGCCAGCAGCGTAGCCCTAGACTCCAACAATGAGCAGTTCTTC. The full variable domain, completed using reference TRBV9 and TRBJ2-1, is DSGVTQTPKHLITATGQRVTLRCSPRSGDLSVYWYQQSLDQGLQFLIQYYNGEERAKGNILERFSAQQFPDLHSELNLSSLELGDSALYFCASSVALDSNNEQFFGPGTRLTVL.